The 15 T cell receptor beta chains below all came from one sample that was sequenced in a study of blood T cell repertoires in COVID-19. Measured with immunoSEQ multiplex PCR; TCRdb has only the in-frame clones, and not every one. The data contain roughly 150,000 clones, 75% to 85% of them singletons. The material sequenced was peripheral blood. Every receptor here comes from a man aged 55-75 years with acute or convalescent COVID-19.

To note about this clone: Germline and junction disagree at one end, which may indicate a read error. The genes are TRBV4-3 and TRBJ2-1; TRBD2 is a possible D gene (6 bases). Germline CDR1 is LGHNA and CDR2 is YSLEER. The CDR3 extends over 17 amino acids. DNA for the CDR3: TGCGCCAGCAGTCAAGACCCCCGGAGGGCCCTCTACAATGAGCAGTTCTTC. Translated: CASSQDPRRALYNEQFF.

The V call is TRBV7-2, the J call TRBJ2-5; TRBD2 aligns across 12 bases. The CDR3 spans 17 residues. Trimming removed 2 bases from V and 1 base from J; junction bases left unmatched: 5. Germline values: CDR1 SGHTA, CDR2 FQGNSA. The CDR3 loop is CASSLTGLAGRQETQYF. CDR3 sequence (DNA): TGTGCCAGCAGCTTAACTGGACTAGCGGGGCGCCAAGAGACCCAGTACTTC.

CDR3 bases: TGTGCCAGCAGTTTATATGGAACGGGGGTACAATCACCCCTCCACTTT. Protein product: CASSLYGTGVQSPLHF. The chain joins TRBV28 to TRBJ1-6, with D maybe TRBD1 (5 bases). CDR3 length equals 16 residues. CDR1 is MDHEN and CDR2 is SYDVKM in the germline V gene. Trimming took off 1 base at V and 10 bases at J, with 17 bases between the two ends.

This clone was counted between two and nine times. Written as DNA, the CDR3 is TGCGCCAGCAGCTTGAGGGGGCCGAACACTGAAGCTTTCTTT. Translating it yields CASSLRGPNTEAFF. The chain employs TRBV5-1 and TRBJ1-1; TRBD1 agrees at 7 bases. The CDR3 contains 14 residues. CDR1 is SGHRS, CDR2 YFSETQ, per germline. J lost 1 base, V lost 1 base, and 1 base had no gene match.

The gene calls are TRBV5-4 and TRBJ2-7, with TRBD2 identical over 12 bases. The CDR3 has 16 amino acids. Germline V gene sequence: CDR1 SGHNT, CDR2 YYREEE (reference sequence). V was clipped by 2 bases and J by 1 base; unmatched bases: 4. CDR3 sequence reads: CASSLGGTSGSYEQYF. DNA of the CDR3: TGTGCCAGCAGCTTAGGTGGGACTAGCGGGTCCTACGAGCAGTACTTC.

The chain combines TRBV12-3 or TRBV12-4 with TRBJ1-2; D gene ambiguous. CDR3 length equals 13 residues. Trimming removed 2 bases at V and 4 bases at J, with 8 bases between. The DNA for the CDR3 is TGTGCCAGCAGTTTATCAACCGGCTATGGCTACACCTTC. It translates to CASSLSTGYGYTF.

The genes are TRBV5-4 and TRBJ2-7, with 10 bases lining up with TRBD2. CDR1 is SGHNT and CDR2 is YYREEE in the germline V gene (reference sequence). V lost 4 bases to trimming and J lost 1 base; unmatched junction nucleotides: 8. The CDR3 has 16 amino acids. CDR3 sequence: CASSPKAGGSSYEQYF. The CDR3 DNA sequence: TGTGCCAGCAGCCCCAAAGCGGGAGGGTCTTCCTACGAGCAGTACTTC.

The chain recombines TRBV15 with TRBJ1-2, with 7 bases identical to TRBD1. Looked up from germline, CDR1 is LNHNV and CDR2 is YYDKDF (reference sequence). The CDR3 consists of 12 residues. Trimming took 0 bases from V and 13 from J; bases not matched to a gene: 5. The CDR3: CATSRDTDRSTF. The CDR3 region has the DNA TGTGCCACCAGCAGAGATACGGACAGGAGCACCTTC.

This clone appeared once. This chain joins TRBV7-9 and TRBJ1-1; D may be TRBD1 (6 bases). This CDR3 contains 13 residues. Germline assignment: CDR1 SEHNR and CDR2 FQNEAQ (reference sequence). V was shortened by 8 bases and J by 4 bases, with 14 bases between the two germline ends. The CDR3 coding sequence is TGTGCCAGCGGGGGGGGCCGGGGCACTGAAGCTTTCTTT. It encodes CASGGGRGTEAFF. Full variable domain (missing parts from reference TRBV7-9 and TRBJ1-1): DTGVSQNPRHKITKRGQNVTFRCDPISEHNRLYWYRQTLGQGPEFLTYFQNEAQLEKSRLLSDRFSAERPKGSFSTLEIQRTEQGDSAMYLCASGGGRGTEAFFGQGTRLTVV.

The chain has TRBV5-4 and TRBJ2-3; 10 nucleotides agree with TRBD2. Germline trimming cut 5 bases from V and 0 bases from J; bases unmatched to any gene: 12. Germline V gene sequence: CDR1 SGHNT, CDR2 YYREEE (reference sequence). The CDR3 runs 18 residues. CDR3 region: CASSPSGRVSSSTDTQYF. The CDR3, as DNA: TGTGCCAGCAGTCCTAGCGGGAGAGTCTCATCTAGCACAGATACGCAGTATTTT.

DNA of the CDR3: TGTGCCTGGAGTGGCAGCTCCTATAATTCACCCCTCCACTTT. This encodes CAWSGSSYNSPLHF. The chain recombines TRBV30 with TRBJ1-6; D unresolved. Looked up from germline, CDR1 is GTSNPN and CDR2 is SVGIG (reference sequence). Trimming cost V 1 base and J 0 bases, with 4 bases left between them. The CDR3 extends over 14 amino acids.

This CDR3 reads CASSFSSRGAVFF. In DNA form, the CDR3 reads TGTGCCAGCAGTTTTTCGTCCCGCGGCGCTGTATTCTTC. V is TRBV27 and J is TRBJ2-1, with D unresolved. V lost 3 bases, J lost 16 bases, and 19 bases lay in between. Germline V gene sequence: CDR1 MNHEY, CDR2 SMNVEV (reference sequence). The CDR3 is 13 residues long.

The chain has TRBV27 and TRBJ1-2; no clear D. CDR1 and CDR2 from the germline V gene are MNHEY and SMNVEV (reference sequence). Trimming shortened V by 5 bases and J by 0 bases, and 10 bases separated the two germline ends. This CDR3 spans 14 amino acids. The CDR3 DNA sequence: TGTGCCAGCAGTCCCGCGCCGGCTAACTATGGCTACACCTTC. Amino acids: CASSPAPANYGYTF.

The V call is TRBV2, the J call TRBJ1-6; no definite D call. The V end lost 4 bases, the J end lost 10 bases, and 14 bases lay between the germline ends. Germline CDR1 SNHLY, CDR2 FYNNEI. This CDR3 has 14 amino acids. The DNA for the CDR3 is TGTGCCAGCAGTGTGGAGGGCGAAAGATCACCCCTCCACTTT. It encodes CASSVEGERSPLHF.

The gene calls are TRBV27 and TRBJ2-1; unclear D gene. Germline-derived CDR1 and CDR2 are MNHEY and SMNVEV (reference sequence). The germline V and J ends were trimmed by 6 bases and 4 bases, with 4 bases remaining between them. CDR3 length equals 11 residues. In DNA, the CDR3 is TGTGCCAGCAGCCAGTACAATGAGCAGTTCTTC. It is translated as CASSQYNEQFF.